This passage covers 26 T cell receptor beta chains from one sample sequenced in a study of blood T cell repertoires in COVID-19 (dated by TCRdb to 2018 to 2020). The library was obtained by the immunoSEQ multiplex PCR assay. This is the immuneACCESS table as TCRdb keeps it, with only in-frame sequences that have V and J called. A part of the clones is gone; compared with another copy, unresolved V genes explain less than half, and the rest is unexplained. In this sample the table shows approximately 270,000 clones, about nine tenths of which occur a single time. Together, the top ten hold over 3.5% of the sample. The sequenced sample consisted of PBMCs or T cells enriched from blood (not recorded which). The receptors derive from a woman in her twenties or thirties with acute COVID-19.

This clone has only a few counts. The V call is TRBV3-1 (or the pseudogene TRBV3-2), the J call TRBJ2-7, with 8 bases aligning to TRBD2. The length of the CDR3 is 18 residues. Germline V CDR1 and CDR2: LGHDT, YNNKEL (reference sequence). With V trimmed by 1 base and J by 0 bases, 11 bases remained unmatched. The CDR3 DNA follows: TGTGCCAGCAGCCAAGGGACCTGGGCTAGCGGGTCCTCCTACGAGCAGTACTTC. Translation: CASSQGTWASGSSYEQYF.

This sequence joins TRBV21-1 and TRBJ2-3; the table calls TRBD2, which could not be checked here. TRBV21-1 is a known pseudogene. The CDR3 covers 12 residues. The CDR3 region has the DNA TGTGCCAGCAGCATGGGGGGAGATACGCAGTATTTT. Amino acids: CASSMGGDTQYF.

CDR3 in amino acids: CASSESRLAGGPEETQYF. Written as DNA, the CDR3 is TGCGCCAGCAGTGAGTCGAGACTAGCGGGAGGGCCTGAGGAGACCCAGTACTTC. This chain joins TRBV10-1 and TRBJ2-5, with TRBD2 identical over 14 bases. CDR1 is WNHNN, CDR2 SYGVQD, per germline (reference sequence). The junction had 8 bases not matched to a gene; V was cut back by 0 bases and J by 5 bases. This CDR3 contains 18 residues.

This chain links TRBV6-5 with TRBJ2-2; 7 bases line up with TRBD1. There are 14 residues in the CDR3. The V and J ends lost 5 bases and 3 bases, in that order; junction bases with no gene match: 3. Germline V gene sequence: CDR1 MNHEY, CDR2 SVGAGI. CDR3 bases: TGTGCCAGCAGTCCCGACAGGGACACCGGGGAGCTGTTTTTT. Encoded protein: CASSPDRDTGELFF.

This clone showed up just once. CDR3 in DNA: TGTGCCAGCAGCCCAGGCTTAGGACAGGGCAATCAGCCCCAGCATTTT. Translation: CASSPGLGQGNQPQHF. The gene calls are TRBV7-9 and TRBJ1-5; 7 bases are a match to TRBD1. CDR1 and CDR2 (germline): SEHNR, FQNEAQ (reference sequence). The CDR3 length is 16 residues. V shed 5 bases and J 2 bases; nucleotides not matched to a gene: 9.

The V call is TRBV2, the J call TRBJ2-3; 8 bases align to TRBD1. This CDR3 is built from 15 residues. Germline CDR1 reads SNHLY; CDR2 reads FYNNEI. With V trimmed by 10 bases and J by 7 bases, 16 bases remained unmatched. CDR3 sequence: CATRLGSTGGHTQYF. The CDR3 DNA sequence: TGTGCCACGAGACTCGGGTCTACAGGGGGGCATACGCAGTATTTT.

The rearrangement uses TRBV2 and TRBJ1-4; 9 nucleotides match TRBD1. The CDR3 consists of 14 residues. Losses at the gene ends were 5 bases for V and 7 bases for J; bases not matched to a gene: 5. The germline V gene encodes CDR1 SNHLY and CDR2 FYNNEI. Here the CDR3 DNA reads TGTGCCAGCAGTACAGGGGGCAATCGTGAAAAACTGTTTTTT. It specifies CASSTGGNREKLFF.

The chain is built from TRBV2 and TRBJ2-1, with 8 bases identical to TRBD2. V was pared by 7 bases and J by 3 bases, with 5 bases of the junction left unmatched. CDR1 and CDR2 from the germline V gene are SNHLY and FYNNEI. This CDR3 spans 14 amino acids. The DNA for the CDR3 is TGTGCCAGCACCAACGGGACTAGCTACAATGAGCAGTTCTTC. This codes for CASTNGTSYNEQFF.

V usage is TRBV2 and J usage is TRBJ2-1; TRBD2 matches 8 bases. Per the germline V gene, CDR1 is SNHLY and CDR2 is FYNNEI. This CDR3 contains 16 residues. V trimming: 1 base; J trimming: 9 bases; junction bases outside the gene matches: 11. CDR3 sequence: CASSEEGLVYSREQFF. The CDR3 DNA sequence: TGTGCCAGCAGTGAAGAGGGACTAGTCTACTCCCGTGAGCAGTTCTTC.

The rearrangement joins TRBV4-2 to TRBJ2-7; tentatively, D is TRBD1 (6 bases). Germline CDR1 reads LGHNA; CDR2 reads YNFKEQ. There are 16 residues in the CDR3. V shed 4 bases and J shed 0 bases, with 16 bases lying between them. The CDR3 nucleotides are TGTGCCAGCAGCCCTGAAACAGGGCTAAGCTCCTACGAGCAGTACTTC. This codes for CASSPETGLSSYEQYF.

The chain carries TRBV7-9 and TRBJ1-6; TRBD1 might be the D (5 bases). From germline, CDR1 is SEHNR and CDR2 FQNEAQ (reference sequence). There are 14 residues in the CDR3. V lost 3 bases and J 11 bases, leaving 14 bases between the germline ends. The CDR3 here is CASSLEGRGAPLHF. CDR3 in DNA: TGTGCCAGCAGCTTGGAGGGGAGGGGAGCACCCCTCCACTTT.

The chain combines TRBV4-1 with TRBJ2-1; tentative D call: TRBD2 (5 bases). From germline, CDR1 is MGHRA and CDR2 YSYEKL. V was shortened by 4 bases and J by 2 bases, with 12 bases between the two germline ends. CDR3 length equals 15 residues. The CDR3 loop reads CASSPGVGAYNEQFF. The CDR3 nucleotides read TGCGCCAGCAGCCCCGGGGTAGGCGCCTACAATGAGCAGTTCTTC.

The V and J genes are TRBV13 and TRBJ2-2; 9 bases are a match to TRBD2. The CDR3 totals 18 residues. V lost 0 bases, J lost 0 bases, and 5 bases stayed unmatched. CDR1 PRHDT and CDR2 FYEKMQ come from the germline V gene (reference sequence). The CDR3, as DNA: TGTGCCAGCAGCTTAGGACTAGCGGGTGTAACGAACACCGGGGAGCTGTTTTTT. Translation: CASSLGLAGVTNTGELFF.

This clone has just a few counts. The V and J genes are TRBV6-2 or TRBV6-3 and TRBJ2-7, with a weak D call TRBD2 (5 bases). The germline V and J ends were trimmed by 0 bases and 3 bases, with 24 bases remaining between them. Germline V lookup: CDR1 MNHEY, CDR2 SVGEGT. There are 19 residues in the CDR3. CDR3 loop: CASSYSSSGFARRFYEQYF. Written as DNA, the CDR3 is TGTGCCAGCAGTTACTCGAGTTCGGGGTTTGCTAGACGGTTCTACGAGCAGTACTTC.

Only a few counts were recorded for this clone. The gene calls are TRBV19 and TRBJ2-1, with D perhaps TRBD2 (5 bases). The germline gives CDR1 LNHDA, CDR2 SQIVND (reference sequence). CDR3 length: 13 amino acids. The V end was cut by 3 bases, the J end by 4 bases, with 7 bases between. CDR3 nucleotides: TGTGCCAGTAGTATGGGGAGTTACAATGAGCAGTTCTTC. As protein: CASSMGSYNEQFF.

This chain uses TRBV5-1 with TRBJ2-3; 9 bases map to TRBD2. Germline CDR1 and CDR2: SGHRS and YFSETQ. Germline trimming cut 0 bases from V and 2 bases from J; bases unmatched to any gene: 4. CDR3 length: 16 amino acids. The chain's CDR3 is CASSLGTSGYTDTQYF. The CDR3 DNA follows: TGCGCCAGCAGCTTGGGTACTAGCGGGTACACAGATACGCAGTATTTT.

The J gene is TRBJ2-2, the V gene TRBV6-5; D is unresolved. V shed 3 bases and J shed 4 bases, with 9 bases lying between them. The germline V gene encodes CDR1 MNHEY and CDR2 SVGAGI. The CDR3 has 14 residues. The CDR3: CASSYDTFTGELFF. The DNA of the CDR3 is TGTGCCAGCAGTTATGACACTTTCACCGGGGAGCTGTTTTTT.

The V gene is TRBV29-1, the J gene TRBJ2-1; TRBD2 matches at 11 bases. The CDR3 is 14 residues long. The ends lost 5 bases at V and 6 bases at J; junction bases unmatched: 6. Germline V gene lookup returns CDR1 SQVTM and CDR2 ANQGSEA. CDR3 loop: CSVTPTSGINEQFF. DNA for the CDR3: TGCAGCGTTACGCCGACTAGCGGGATCAATGAGCAGTTCTTC.

The CDR3 bases are TGTGCCAGCAGTAAGAACAGGGGAGGAAGCACAGATACGCAGTATTTT. It is translated as CASSKNRGGSTDTQYF. The chain couples TRBV25-1 to TRBJ2-3; D perhaps matches TRBD1 (7 bases). Germline V CDR1 and CDR2: MGHDK, SYGVNS. Trimming stripped 5 bases from V and 0 bases from J, with 15 bases between. CDR3 length: 16 residues.

As regards this clone: The same CDR3 can be traced to other DNA sequences in this sample. This sequence joins TRBV5-1 and TRBJ2-1, with 9 nucleotides matching TRBD2. Germline CDR1 and CDR2: SGHRS and YFSETQ. The V and J ends lost 4 bases and 1 base, in that order; junction bases with no gene match: 3. This CDR3 spans 15 amino acids. CDR3 bases: TGCGCCAGCAGCCCAGGACTAGCGTCCTACAATGAGCAGTTCTTC. It is translated as CASSPGLASYNEQFF. Variable domain in full (rest from reference TRBV5-1 and TRBJ2-1): KAGVTQTPRYLIKTRGQQVTLSCSPISGHRSVSWYQQTPGQGLQFLFEYFSETQRNKGNFPGRFSGRQFSNSRSEMNVSTLELGDSALYLCASSPGLASYNEQFFGPGTRLTVL.

With respect to this clone: Sequence at one end of the junction differs from germline and may be a read error. V is TRBV7-7 and J is TRBJ2-3; 12 bases map to TRBD2. Per germline, CDR1 SSHAT and CDR2 FNYEAQ (reference sequence). The CDR3 sequence is 16 residues long. This CDR3 reads CASSKGLAGITDTQYF. In DNA form, the CDR3 reads TGTGCTAGCAGCAAAGGACTAGCGGGAATCACAGATACGCAGTATTTT. The full variable domain, its missing parts supplied by reference TRBV7-7 and TRBJ2-3, is GAGVSQSPRYKVTKRGQDVTLRCDPISSHATLYWYQQALGQGPEFLTYFNYEAQPDKSGLPSDRFSAERPEGSISTLTIQRTEQRDSAMYRCASSKGLAGITDTQYFGPGTRLTVL.

V usage is TRBV6-5 and J usage is TRBJ1-1; TRBD1 matches at 11 bases. CDR3 length equals 15 residues. With 6 bases clipped from V and 6 bases from J, the junction kept 9 bases outside the gene matches. Germline V gene sequence: CDR1 MNHEY, CDR2 SVGAGI. The CDR3 DNA sequence: TGTGCCAGCAGCCCAAACCGGGACAGGGGGTCTGAAGCTTTCTTT. This encodes CASSPNRDRGSEAFF.

This chain links TRBV19 with TRBJ2-2, with TRBD2 matching 8 bases. The CDR3 spans 15 residues. V shed 2 bases and J 7 bases; nucleotides not matched to a gene: 6. Per germline, CDR1 LNHDA and CDR2 SQIVND (reference sequence). CDR3 protein: CASSISGGSGGELFF. DNA of the CDR3: TGTGCCAGTAGTATATCGGGGGGGTCTGGCGGGGAGCTGTTTTTT.

This sequence joins TRBV24-1 and TRBJ2-3; the match to TRBD1 covers 9 bases. J lost 1 base, V lost 3 bases, and 16 bases had no gene match. The CDR3 has 20 residues. CDR1 is KGHDR and CDR2 is SFDVKD in the germline V gene. The CDR3 DNA reads TGTGCCACCAGTGATGCACCGGGACAGGGTGGCCGGCGGGGCACAGATACGCAGTATTTT. It specifies CATSDAPGQGGRRGTDTQYF.

The chain joins TRBV11-2 to TRBJ1-4; 8 bases are a match to TRBD1. Germline-derived CDR1 and CDR2 are SGHAT and FQNNGV. CDR3 size: 19 residues. V gave up 0 bases and J gave up 1 base; unmatched junction bases: 10. The CDR3 protein is CASSLDLSRGRVTNEKLFF. The CDR3 DNA follows: TGTGCCAGCAGCTTAGATCTTAGCAGGGGGCGTGTAACTAATGAAAAACTGTTTTTT.

The V call is TRBV27, the J call TRBJ1-4; the D gene is possibly TRBD1 (5 bases). Deletions cut 2 bases from V and 8 bases from J, with 12 bases between. The CDR3 length is 14 residues. CDR1 and CDR2 (germline): MNHEY, SMNVEV (reference sequence). DNA of the CDR3: TGTGCCAGCAGTTTAGGAGGGGCAGGAGAAAAACTGTTTTTT. Translated: CASSLGGAGEKLFF. Combining the CDR3 with reference TRBV27 and TRBJ1-4 gives the whole variable domain EAQVTQNPRYLITVTGKKLTVTCSQNMNHEYMSWYRQDPGLGLRQIYYSMNVEVTDKGDVPEGYKVSRKEKRNFPLILESPSPNQTSLYFCASSLGGAGEKLFFGSGTQLSVL.